These 11 T cell receptor beta chains came from one sample sequenced in a study of cytotoxic CD8 clonotypes in ibrutinib-treated CLL. The table came from immunoSEQ multiplex PCR; TCRdb's copy has only in-frame clones and leaves some out. The table includes 150,000 or so clones, about four fifths detected once. The sample was PBMCs, taken after 12 months of ibrutinib treatment. These receptors were collected from a human donor with chronic lymphocytic leukemia.

J is TRBJ2-7 and V is TRBV4-2; the match to TRBD2 covers 10 bases. The CDR3 has 16 residues. V was clipped by 4 bases and J by 0 bases; unmatched bases: 6. Germline lookup yields CDR1 LGHNA and CDR2 YNFKEQ. The CDR3 is CASSPTGLADSYEQYF. CDR3 nucleotides: TGTGCCAGCAGCCCCACCGGACTAGCGGACTCCTACGAGCAGTACTTC.

The V call is TRBV2, the J call TRBJ1-4, with 9 bases fitting TRBD1. V dropped 8 bases and J dropped 4; count of bases not matched to a gene: 8. The CDR3 spans 15 residues. Germline V gene data show CDR1 as SNHLY and CDR2 as FYNNEI. The chain's CDR3 is CASSGTGTNNEKLFF. The CDR3 DNA reads as TGTGCCAGCTCGGGGACAGGGACCAATAATGAAAAACTGTTTTTT.

The chain is built from TRBV5-1 and TRBJ2-7, with a possible D match to TRBD2 (6 bases). Germline values: CDR1 SGHRS, CDR2 YFSETQ. The CDR3 consists of 15 residues. V was pared by 0 bases and J by 0 bases, with 10 bases between. This CDR3 reads CASSLAPSDSYEQYF. In nucleotides, the CDR3 is TGCGCCAGCAGCTTGGCTCCTAGCGACTCCTACGAGCAGTACTTC.

The chain couples TRBV4-3 to TRBJ2-7; 7 bases line up with TRBD1. The CDR3 runs to 15 residues. Germline values: CDR1 LGHNA, CDR2 YSLEER. The V gene end was trimmed by 0 bases and the J gene end by 0 bases; junction bases not matched to a gene: 2. The CDR3 sequence is CASSQERGPSYEQYF. The CDR3 coding sequence is TGCGCCAGCAGCCAAGAAAGGGGGCCCTCCTACGAGCAGTACTTC.

The rearrangement links TRBV5-1 to TRBJ2-1, with TRBD1 matching 10 bases. Looked up from germline, CDR1 is SGHRS and CDR2 is YFSETQ. The CDR3 is made up of 16 amino acids. V was pared by 4 bases and J by 2 bases, with 6 bases of the junction left unmatched. The CDR3 DNA is TGCGCCAGCAGCCGCGGACAGGGGGATACCTACAATGAGCAGTTCTTC. Its protein is CASSRGQGDTYNEQFF.

This clone was counted between two and nine times. V and J are TRBV7-9 and TRBJ2-3, with TRBD2 as a possible D gene (6 bases). V was clipped by 1 base and J by 4 bases, with 15 bases between them. Germline-derived CDR1 and CDR2 are SEHNR and FQNEAQ (reference sequence). This CDR3 contains 16 residues. CDR3 region: CASSLVWTTSSDTQYF. CDR3 nucleotides: TGTGCCAGCAGCTTAGTGTGGACTACGAGTTCAGATACGCAGTATTTT. The variable domain in full, completed from reference TRBV7-9 and TRBJ2-3, reads DTGVSQNPRHKITKRGQNVTFRCDPISEHNRLYWYRQTLGQGPEFLTYFQNEAQLEKSRLLSDRFSAERPKGSFSTLEIQRTEQGDSAMYLCASSLVWTTSSDTQYFGPGTRLTVL.

The rearrangement links TRBV11-2 to TRBJ1-1; D unclear. V lost 3 bases to trimming and J lost 1 base, with 6 bases between them. From germline, CDR1 is SGHAT and CDR2 FQNNGV. The CDR3 length is 13 residues. Here the CDR3 reads CASSFSANTEAFF. The CDR3 nucleotides are TGTGCCAGCAGCTTCAGCGCGAACACTGAAGCTTTCTTT.

The chain joins TRBV30 to TRBJ1-1, with D possibly being TRBD1 (6 bases). This CDR3 has 13 amino acids. Germline CDR1 GTSNPN, CDR2 SVGIG (reference sequence). The CDR3 here is CALEIGRARGAFF. The CDR3 DNA reads as TGTGCTCTGGAGATCGGTCGGGCCAGGGGTGCTTTCTTT.

The chain couples TRBV28 to TRBJ2-7; possibly TRBD1 for D (6 bases). The CDR3 covers 12 residues. Per the germline V gene, CDR1 is MDHEN and CDR2 is SYDVKM. V lost 3 bases to trimming and J lost 7 bases, with 10 bases between them. In nucleotides, the CDR3 is TGTGCCAGCAGTTTTGGGCAGGGGGAGCAGTACTTC. Translation gives CASSFGQGEQYF.

This chain links TRBV7-7 with TRBJ1-1; D not certain. Germline V gene data show CDR1 as SSHAT and CDR2 as FNYEAQ (reference sequence). Trimming removed 5 bases from V and 4 bases from J, with 11 bases in between. This CDR3 has 13 amino acids. CDR3 region: CASSALKGTEAFF. The CDR3 region has the DNA TGTGCCAGCAGCGCCTTGAAGGGCACTGAAGCTTTCTTT.

This clone was recorded only once. The chain links TRBV25-1 to TRBJ2-1, with D hard to call. The CDR3 runs 11 residues. V was pared by 5 bases and J by 8 bases, with 7 bases between. Per germline, CDR1 MGHDK and CDR2 SYGVNS. Here the CDR3 DNA reads TGTGCCAGCAGTCTATCTTATGAGCAGTTCTTC. This gives the protein CASSLSYEQFF. The entire variable domain, with the rest obtained from reference TRBV25-1 and TRBJ2-1, is as follows: EADIYQTPRYLVIGTGKKITLECSQTMGHDKMYWYQQDPGMELHLIHYSYGVNSTEKGDLSSESTVSRIRTEHFPLTLESARPSHTSQYLCASSLSYEQFFGPGTRLTVL.